This T cell receptor beta chain comes out of a study of post-analysis software for immune sequencing data. The overall study: Multiple sclerosis in the patients followed relapsing-remitting, secondary progressive and progressive-relapsing courses. Broader study findings: Relative to controls, patients had 4 or 5 TRBV segments at higher frequency, with TRBV5-6, TRBV5-1 and TRBV20-1 among these.

With regard to this clonotype: The antigen remains undetermined.

The CDR3 length is 18 residues. V lost 2 bases to trimming and J lost 1 base, with 20 bases between them. Germline V gene sequence: CDR1 MNHEY, CDR2 SVGAGI. Built from TCR beta cDNA, the libraries had unique molecular identifiers in them. TCRdb re-called the PCR reads through MiXCR, storing one row per CDR3 protein. There are about half a million distinct CDR3 sequences in the sample; around a third occur only once, and 4.5% to 7.5% lies in the top ten. The clonotype was recovered from a girl between 2 and 17 years old with multiple sclerosis. The J gene is TRBJ1-2, the V gene TRBV6-5, with D possibly TRBD1 on 6 matching bases. Sequenced material: blood. CDR3 DNA: TGTGCCAGCAGTTACCCTCCGGGGGGGGCTCTTGTTAACTATGGCTACACCTTC. Its translation: CASSYPPGGALVNYGYTF.